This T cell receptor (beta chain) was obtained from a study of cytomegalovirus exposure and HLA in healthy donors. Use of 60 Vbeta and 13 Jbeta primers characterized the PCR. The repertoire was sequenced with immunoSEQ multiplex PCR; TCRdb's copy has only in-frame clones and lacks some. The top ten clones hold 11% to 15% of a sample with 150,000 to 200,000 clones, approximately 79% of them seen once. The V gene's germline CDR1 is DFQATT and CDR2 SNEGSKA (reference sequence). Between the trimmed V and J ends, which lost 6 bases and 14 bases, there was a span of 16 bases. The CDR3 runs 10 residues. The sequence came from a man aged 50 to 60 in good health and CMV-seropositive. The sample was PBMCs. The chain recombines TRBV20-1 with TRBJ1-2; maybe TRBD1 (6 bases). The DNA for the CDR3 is TGCAGTGCAAGGACAGATCGCCAGACCTTC. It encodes CSARTDRQTF.